The rows below give T cell receptor beta chains drawn from one sample of a study of T cell responses to AZD1222 COVID-19 vaccine. Only in-frame clones appear in the TCRdb table, and some are missing; sequencing was by immunoSEQ multiplex PCR. The profile shows 77,000 or so clones, 80% to 90% of them singletons. This specimen consisted of peripheral blood, obtained on day 0 of AZD1222 vaccination. Receptors originate from an adult in good health. CDR3s include the opening cysteine and the closing phenylalanine or tryptophan. Each record gives: V gene, D gene, CDR3 length, clone size, J gene, CDR3 DNA, CDR3 protein. D genes are given only for firm matches. The size of a clone is reported for some rows only, either as once, few or many, or as a class for expanded clones.

>TRBV28|NA|13|few|TRBJ1-2
TGTGCCAGCAGGAGGGACCAGAACTATGGCTACACCTTC
CASRRDQNYGYTF
>TRBV29-1|TRBD1|14|NA|TRBJ2-7
TGCAGCGTCCTTAGGGACAGGGGATCCTACGAGCAGTACTTC
CSVLRDRGSYEQYF
>TRBV7-9|NA|12|NA|TRBJ2-1
TGTGCCAGCAGCTTAGGACAGAATGAGCAGTTCTTC
CASSLGQNEQFF
>TRBV6-2/TRBV6-3|TRBD2|15|NA|TRBJ2-1
TGTGCCAGCAGTTACGTTCGGACTAGCTATAATGAGCAGTTCTTC
CASSYVRTSYNEQFF
>TRBV5-1|NA|14|NA|TRBJ1-6
TGCGCCAGCAGCCCCGCAGGAGGGGATTCACCCCTCCACTTT
CASSPAGGDSPLHF
>TRBV7-2|NA|13|NA|TRBJ1-4
TGTGCCAGCAACCCTAATCTGGGTGAAAAACTGTTTTTT
CASNPNLGEKLFF
>TRBV5-1|TRBD1|14|NA|TRBJ1-5
TGCGCCAGCAGCTCGACAGGGGTCGGGCAGCCCCAGCATTTT
CASSSTGVGQPQHF
>TRBV9|NA|15|NA|TRBJ2-3
TGTGCCAGCAGCGTAGACGGGACCGGCACAGATACGCAGTATTTT
CASSVDGTGTDTQYF
>TRBV6-5|NA|14|NA|TRBJ2-5
TGTGCCAGCAGTTACGGGACACCCCAAGAGACCCAGTACTTC
CASSYGTPQETQYF
>TRBV6-6|TRBD1|14|NA|TRBJ2-7
TGTGCCAGCAGGAAGGGACAGGGGTCCTACGAGCAGTACTTC
CASRKGQGSYEQYF
>TRBV18|NA|15|NA|TRBJ1-5
TGTGCCAGCTCACCAGATGGGTTTGGCAATCAGCCCCAGCATTTT
CASSPDGFGNQPQHF
>TRBV6-5|TRBD1|14|NA|TRBJ1-1
TGTGCCAGCAGCTGGACAGGGATGAACACTGAAGCTTTCTTT
CASSWTGMNTEAFF
>TRBV27|NA|15|NA|TRBJ1-1
TGTGCCAGCAGTCCCACTGGCAGGATGGGCACTGAAGCTTTCTTT
CASSPTGRMGTEAFF
>TRBV5-1|NA|15|NA|TRBJ1-4
TGCGCCAGCAGCCGTACGGGACTAACTAATGAAAAACTGTTTTTT
CASSRTGLTNEKLFF
>TRBV28|NA|17|NA|TRBJ1-1
TGTGCCAGCAGTTTAGAGTCCGTCGGACAGATGAACACTGAAGCTTTCTTT
CASSLESVGQMNTEAFF
>TRBV5-6|NA|16|NA|TRBJ1-5
TGTGCCAGCAGCAGGGGGGCAGGGACAAGCAATCAGCCCCAGCATTTT
CASSRGAGTSNQPQHF
>TRBV5-3|TRBD1|18|NA|TRBJ1-5
TGTGCCAGAAGCTTGGTACGAGACAGGGGGATTAGCAATCAGCCCCAGCATTTT
CARSLVRDRGISNQPQHF
>TRBV6-5|NA|12|NA|TRBJ2-1
TGTGCCAGCAGCCGCCCAAGAAATGAGCAGTTCTTC
CASSRPRNEQFF
>TRBV7-2|TRBD1|15|NA|TRBJ1-1
TGTGCCAGCAGCTCCGAAGCAGGGGGCTTGACTGAAGCTTTCTTT
CASSSEAGGLTEAFF
>TRBV18|NA|14|NA|TRBJ1-2
TGTGCCAGCTCACCACGAGCAGGCGAATATGGCTACACCTTC
CASSPRAGEYGYTF
>TRBV28|NA|12|NA|TRBJ2-1
TGTGCCAGCAGTTTCCCTTTGGATGAGCAGTTCTTC
CASSFPLDEQFF
>TRBV20-1|NA|9|NA|TRBJ1-1
TGCAGTGCCAGACCAGAAGCTTTCTTT
CSARPEAFF
>TRBV6-6|NA|14|once|TRBJ2-7
TGTGCCAGCAGTTACGGGGGTATGGCCTACGAGCAGTACTTC
CASSYGGMAYEQYF
>TRBV28|TRBD1|14|NA|TRBJ2-7
TGTGCCAGCCGAACCAACAGGGGTTCATACGAGCAGTACTTC
CASRTNRGSYEQYF
>TRBV6-4|TRBD2|14|NA|TRBJ2-2
TGTGCCAGCAGGCGGGACTATAACACCGGGGAGCTGTTTTTT
CASRRDYNTGELFF
>TRBV11-3|NA|14|once|TRBJ2-7
TGTGCCAGCAGCTTTGGTGGGAGATTCGACGAGCAGTACTTC
CASSFGGRFDEQYF
>TRBV6-5|TRBD2|15|NA|TRBJ2-2
TGTGCCAGCAGTTTCTCTAGCGGGAGGACCGGGGAGCTGTTTTTT
CASSFSSGRTGELFF
>TRBV19|NA|13|once|TRBJ2-3
TGTGCCAGTAGTGATCGTCCGGGCGATACGCAGTATTTT
CASSDRPGDTQYF
>TRBV5-1|NA|14|NA|TRBJ2-1
TGCGCCAGCAGCTACCGAAGCTCCTACAATGAGCAGTTCTTC
CASSYRSSYNEQFF
>TRBV2|NA|15|NA|TRBJ1-2
TGTGCCAGCAGTGAAGCAGGCAGGGGAGTATGGGACTACACCTTC
CASSEAGRGVWDYTF
>TRBV28|NA|14|once|TRBJ2-7
TGTGCCAGCAGTTTCGGATTCCAAAGGGGCGAGCAGTACTTC
CASSFGFQRGEQYF
>TRBV4-1|NA|15|NA|TRBJ2-2
TGCGCCAGCAGCCAAGGGGACACCCACACCGGGGAGCTGTTTTTT
CASSQGDTHTGELFF
>TRBV28|TRBD2|19|NA|TRBJ2-3
TGTGCCAGCAAATCTTTCGGGGGGAATAGGGCTAGCGCCCGAGATACGCAGTATTTT
CASKSFGGNRASARDTQYF
>TRBV5-1|NA|14|NA|TRBJ2-5
TGCGCCAGCAGCTTGGCGGACAGAGGCGAGACCCAGTACTTC
CASSLADRGETQYF
>TRBV27|TRBD2|16|NA|TRBJ2-1
TGTGCCAGCTGGAGGCTAGCGGGAGGGCCGGCCGATGAGCAGTTCTTC
CASWRLAGGPADEQFF
>TRBV10-3|NA|13|NA|TRBJ1-5
TGTGCCATCAGTGACAGGGCAGACCAGCCCCAGCATTTT
CAISDRADQPQHF
>TRBV11-2|NA|13|NA|TRBJ1-1
TGTGCCAGCAGCCCCGGCAGGAACACTGAAGCTTTCTTT
CASSPGRNTEAFF
>TRBV5-4|NA|15|NA|TRBJ2-7
TGTGCCAGCAGCTTGGACGGGAGCTCGAACTACGAGCAGTACTTC
CASSLDGSSNYEQYF
>TRBV5-1|NA|15|NA|TRBJ2-1
TGCGCCACCGCCCAGGGGGGGAGCTCCTACAATGAGCAGTTCTTC
CATAQGGSSYNEQFF
>TRBV3-1/TRBV3-2|TRBD1|17|NA|TRBJ1-4
TGTGCCAGCAGCCCAGGGACAGATGGGGGTGAGGATGAAAAACTGTTTTTT
CASSPGTDGGEDEKLFF
>TRBV3-1/TRBV3-2|TRBD1|16|NA|TRBJ2-1
TGTGCCAGCAGCCAAGATTCCCGACAGGGGTTCGATGAGCAGTTCTTC
CASSQDSRQGFDEQFF
>TRBV5-1|TRBD1|16|NA|TRBJ1-2
TGCGCCAGCAGCTTGGAGGGGGGACAGTTGAACTATGGCTACACCTTC
CASSLEGGQLNYGYTF
>TRBV30|TRBD1|13|NA|TRBJ2-7
TGTGCCTGGAGCCGGGACAGGGCCTACGAGCAGTACTTC
CAWSRDRAYEQYF
>TRBV4-1|TRBD2|16|NA|TRBJ2-3
TGCGCCAGCAGCCAAGATAGCGGGGGGTGGACAGATACGCAGTATTTT
CASSQDSGGWTDTQYF
>TRBV21-1|NA|21|NA|TRBJ1-3
TGTGCCAGCAGCAAAGTTCGCAGGGACAGCAGCGCAGAGAGATGTGGAAACACCATATATTTT
CASSKVRRDSSAERCGNTIYF
>TRBV19|TRBD1|17|NA|TRBJ1-5
TGTGCCAGTAGGGTTTCCGGGACAGGGGTCTCTAATCAGCCCCAGCATTTT
CASRVSGTGVSNQPQHF
>TRBV28|NA|14|NA|TRBJ1-2
TGTGCCAGCAGTTTAGGACCGACGACGTTGGGCTACACCTTC
CASSLGPTTLGYTF
>TRBV19|NA|12|NA|TRBJ2-1
TGTGCCAGTAGTATTACAGGGAATGAGCAGTTCTTC
CASSITGNEQFF
>TRBV19|TRBD2|17|NA|TRBJ2-3
TGTGCCAGTAGTCCTTGGACTAGCGGGCGGCGCACAGATACGCAGTATTTT
CASSPWTSGRRTDTQYF
>TRBV5-1|NA|14|NA|TRBJ2-5
TGCGCCAGCAGCTTGGAACTTACCAAAGAGACCCAGTACTTC
CASSLELTKETQYF
>TRBV15|NA|16|once|TRBJ2-3
TGTGCCACCAGCAGAGCCGATAGCGGAGCTTCAGATACGCAGTATTTT
CATSRADSGASDTQYF
>TRBV3-1/TRBV3-2|NA|14|NA|TRBJ2-5
TGTGCCAGCAGCACTTACCAACTCCAAGAGACCCAGTACTTC
CASSTYQLQETQYF
>TRBV5-5|NA|17|NA|TRBJ2-3
TGTGCCAGCAGCTTGGCCTCCCTTGCGGACAACCGATATACGCAGTATTTT
CASSLASLADNRYTQYF